Listed here is a single TCR beta chain. This record comes from a study of blood T cells in healthy people across ages. Donors ranged from about 6 to 90 years old and were healthy Caucasians in Russia. Approximately 10 milliliters was the volume of peripheral blood drawn from each donor. V lost 6 bases to trimming and J lost 8 bases; unmatched junction nucleotides: 15. In germline, CDR1 is MNHEY, CDR2 SVGAGI. The CDR3 is made up of 15 amino acids. Using a J-beta primer mix together with a sample-barcoded 5' primer, a second PCR was run for about 6 to 12 cycles. TCRdb reprocessed the 5' RACE reads with MiXCR, giving one entry per CDR3 protein. The sample holds 800,000 to 1,000,000 distinct CDR3 sequences, under 50% seen once.

The J gene is TRBJ1-2, the V gene TRBV6-5; 7 nucleotides match TRBD1. Sequenced: blood. The receptor's source is a man between 25 and 39 years old in good health. The CDR3 DNA follows: TGTGCCAGCAGCCCTCCGGTCGGGACAGCCAAGGGCTACACCTTC. Translation: CASSPPVGTAKGYTF.